This T cell receptor beta chain was profiled in a study of blood T cell repertoires in COVID-19. About the study: Sources were T cells, B-cell-depleted T cells, or PBMCs; the material itself was cDNA or gDNA.

Authors' methods: Nucleated cell number was recorded as an estimate derived from reference gene primer amplification. Only in-frame clones appear in the TCRdb table, and some are missing; sequencing was by immunoSEQ multiplex PCR. V and J calls and clone size follow that table, whereas D and trimming were derived from the DNA. The sample carries around 70,000 clones, about four fifths recorded once. V lost 7 bases to trimming and J lost 6 bases, with 28 bases between them. CDR1 LGHNA and CDR2 YNFKEQ come from the germline V gene. CDR3 length equals 18 residues. This clone has ten or more counts. The specimen was peripheral blood. The clonotype originates from a human donor in a cohort sampled during active COVID-19. This sequence joins TRBV4-2 and TRBJ2-1; D may be TRBD2 (6 bases). The CDR3 region is CASTFRSAGLILGNEQFF. For the CDR3, the DNA is TGTGCCAGCACCTTTAGATCGGCGGGACTGATTTTGGGCAATGAGCAGTTCTTC.